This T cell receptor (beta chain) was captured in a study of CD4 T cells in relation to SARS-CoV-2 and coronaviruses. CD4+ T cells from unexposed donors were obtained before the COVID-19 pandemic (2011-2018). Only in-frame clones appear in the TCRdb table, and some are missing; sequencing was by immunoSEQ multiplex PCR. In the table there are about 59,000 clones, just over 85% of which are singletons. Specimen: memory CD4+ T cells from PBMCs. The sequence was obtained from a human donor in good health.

Here the CDR3 DNA reads TGTGCCAGCAGTGTTACTAGCACCACGTACAATGAGCAGTTCTTC. It specifies CASSVTSTTYNEQFF. J is TRBJ2-1 and V is TRBV2; the D gene is possibly TRBD2 (6 bases). Trimming cost V 4 bases and J 4 bases, with 14 bases left between them. CDR3 size: 15 residues. Germline V gene lookup returns CDR1 SNHLY and CDR2 FYNNEI.